A selection of T cell receptor beta chains follows, all from one sample in a study of blood T cell repertoires in COVID-19. Produced via immunoSEQ multiplex PCR; TCRdb's table is partial and in-frame only. Of roughly 250,000 clones listed, about 85% are singletons. The sequenced sample consisted of PBMCs or T cells enriched from blood (not recorded which). The receptors derive from a woman aged 25 to 45 with acute COVID-19. CDR3s include the opening cysteine and the closing phenylalanine or tryptophan. The D gene is left open where the match is weak. Clone size is shown for a subset of rows, as once, few, many or a class of expanded clone.

size	V	J	D	CDR3	DNA
.	TRBV19	TRBJ1-4	.	CASSLTGWSSTNEKLFF	TGTGCCAGTAGTCTCACGGGGTGGAGTTCCACTAATGAAAAACTGTTTTTT
.	TRBV5-1	TRBJ2-1	TRBD1	CASSMTGGPYNEQFF	TGCGCCAGCAGTATGACAGGGGGCCCCTACAATGAGCAGTTCTTC
.	TRBV5-4	TRBJ1-2	.	CASSLVSEASGYTF	TGTGCCAGCAGCCTGGTTTCAGAGGCTTCGGGCTACACCTTC
.	TRBV5-1	TRBJ1-2	.	CASSLEVGDYGYTF	TGCGCCAGCAGCTTGGAGGTAGGGGACTATGGCTACACCTTC
.	TRBV3-1/TRBV3-2	TRBJ1-3	.	CASSQGQFSGNTIYF	TGTGCCAGCAGCCAAGGACAGTTCTCTGGAAACACCATATATTTT
.	TRBV6-5	TRBJ2-7	TRBD2	CASTPRSGTTYEQYF	TGTGCCAGCACCCCACGATCGGGGACTACCTACGAGCAGTACTTC
.	TRBV5-5	TRBJ1-5	.	CASSLVGDNNQPQHF	TGTGCCAGCAGCTTGGTGGGCGATAACAATCAGCCCCAGCATTTT
.	TRBV7-7	TRBJ2-1	TRBD2	CASSLGGSGPYNEQFF	TGTGCTAGCAGCTTGGGCGGGAGCGGGCCCTACAATGAGCAGTTCTTC
.	TRBV7-8	TRBJ2-1	.	CASSGAYPGGNEQFF	TGTGCCAGCAGCGGTGCTTATCCCGGGGGCAATGAGCAGTTCTTC
.	TRBV7-2	TRBJ2-1	TRBD2	CASSFSGSDEQFF	TGTGCCAGCAGCTTTAGCGGGAGCGATGAGCAGTTCTTC
.	TRBV6-5	TRBJ2-7	TRBD1	CASRSRDRGGDEQYF	TGTGCCAGCAGGTCCAGGGACAGGGGAGGGGACGAGCAGTACTTC
.	TRBV28	TRBJ2-7	TRBD1	CASTTGQGKYEQYF	TGTGCCAGCACCACCGGACAGGGCAAATACGAGCAGTACTTC
.	TRBV5-1	TRBJ2-1	TRBD2	CASSVDSGNEQFF	TGCGCCAGCAGCGTTGATAGCGGGAATGAGCAGTTCTTC
.	TRBV27	TRBJ1-1	TRBD1	CASSLFGQGNTEAFF	TGTGCCAGCAGTTTGTTCGGACAGGGGAACACTGAAGCTTTCTTT
.	TRBV28	TRBJ2-1	TRBD2	CASSGLAGGTYNEQFF	TGTGCCAGCAGTGGACTAGCGGGAGGAACCTACAATGAGCAGTTCTTC
.	TRBV10-2	TRBJ2-7	.	CASSVAGRYEQYF	TGCGCCAGCAGTGTGGCAGGCCGTTACGAGCAGTACTTC
.	TRBV28	TRBJ1-3	.	CASSSTQGGNTIYF	TGTGCCAGCAGCTCCACCCAGGGTGGAAACACCATATATTTT
.	TRBV27	TRBJ2-2	TRBD1	CASSLFWDSTRFRELFF	TGTGCCAGCAGTTTATTTTGGGACAGTACTCGATTCCGGGAGCTGTTTTTT
.	TRBV15	TRBJ1-3	TRBD1	CATSRDRQGRGTIYF	TGTGCCACCAGCAGAGATCGACAGGGGAGGGGCACCATATATTTT
.	TRBV4-1	TRBJ1-2	.	CASSQDSVNYGYTF	TGCGCCAGCAGCCAAGATTCAGTGAACTATGGCTACACCTTC
.	TRBV19	TRBJ2-1	.	CASSPQAINEQFF	TGTGCCAGTAGTCCTCAGGCGATCAATGAGCAGTTCTTC
.	TRBV9	TRBJ2-2	.	CASSVGTGAGTGELFF	TGTGCCAGCAGCGTAGGGACGGGAGCGGGCACCGGGGAGCTGTTTTTT
.	TRBV27	TRBJ2-3	TRBD2	CASSPDGTSPTDTQYF	TGTGCCAGCAGCCCAGACGGGACTAGCCCCACAGATACGCAGTATTTT
.	TRBV28	TRBJ2-7	.	CASSSFTPSSYEQYF	TGTGCCAGCAGTTCCTTCACCCCCAGCTCCTACGAGCAGTACTTC
.	TRBV18	TRBJ2-7	TRBD1	CASSPLDRVSYEQYF	TGTGCCAGCTCACCCCTGGACAGGGTTTCGTACGAGCAGTACTTC
.	TRBV10-3	TRBJ2-7	TRBD2	CAISDGAGGSYEQYF	TGTGCCATCAGTGACGGCGCGGGAGGCTCCTACGAGCAGTACTTC
.	TRBV27	TRBJ1-1	.	CASTRRYTEAFF	TGTGCCAGCACCCGCCGGTACACTGAAGCTTTCTTT
.	TRBV7-2	TRBJ2-1	TRBD1	CASSLDRAHNEQFF	TGTGCCAGCAGCCTTGACAGGGCCCACAATGAGCAGTTCTTC
.	TRBV27	TRBJ2-3	TRBD1	CASSSFWTGGRTDTQYF	TGTGCCAGCAGTTCTTTTTGGACAGGGGGGAGGACAGATACGCAGTATTTT
.	TRBV11-2	TRBJ2-5	.	CASSFNPGKEETQYF	TGTGCCAGCAGCTTTAACCCCGGGAAGGAAGAGACCCAGTACTTC
.	TRBV7-9	TRBJ1-6	TRBD1	CATHRGGNNSPLHF	TGTGCCACCCACAGGGGCGGAAATAATTCACCCCTCCACTTT
.	TRBV7-9	TRBJ2-5	.	CASSLRELTGETQYF	TGTGCCAGCAGCTTAAGGGAGCTCACGGGGGAGACCCAGTACTTC
.	TRBV19	TRBJ2-1	TRBD2	CASSNHGTTNNEQFF	TGTGCCAGTAGTAATCACGGGACTACAAACAATGAGCAGTTCTTC
.	TRBV18	TRBJ1-5	.	CASSPDSSNQPQHF	TGTGCCAGCTCACCCGACAGTAGCAATCAGCCCCAGCATTTT
once	TRBV11-2	TRBJ1-5	.	CASSGGAGVRQPQHF	TGTGCCAGCAGCGGAGGAGCAGGGGTCAGGCAGCCCCAGCATTTT
.	TRBV6-2/TRBV6-3	TRBJ2-7	.	CASSYGGSLSYEQYF	TGTGCCAGCAGTTACGGCGGAAGCCTATCCTACGAGCAGTACTTC
.	TRBV2	TRBJ1-5	.	CASSDDRPNQPQHF	TGTGCCAGCAGTGACGACAGACCCAATCAGCCCCAGCATTTT
.	TRBV7-9	TRBJ2-1	TRBD1	CASSLGLGQVNNEQFF	TGTGCCAGCAGCTTAGGATTGGGACAGGTAAACAATGAGCAGTTCTTC
once	TRBV6-5	TRBJ2-7	TRBD1	CASSTSDRLGEQYF	TGTGCCAGCAGTACCTCGGACAGGCTGGGCGAGCAGTACTTC
.	TRBV5-1	TRBJ2-2	.	CASSLDFVSFNTGELFF	TGCGCCAGCAGCTTGGACTTCGTTAGTTTTAACACCGGGGAGCTGTTTTTT
.	TRBV5-5	TRBJ2-2	.	CASSLAFMSGELFF	TGTGCCAGCAGCTTGGCGTTTATGTCCGGGGAGCTGTTTTTT
.	TRBV19	TRBJ2-3	TRBD1	CASTTGQGAPPTTDTQYF	TGTGCCAGTACTACTGGACAGGGGGCGCCCCCAACCACAGATACGCAGTATTTT
.	TRBV25-1	TRBJ1-3	.	CASSGYGQRSSGNTIYF	TGTGCCAGCAGTGGATACGGACAGAGGAGCTCTGGAAACACCATATATTTT
.	TRBV30	TRBJ1-6	.	CAWTTHTLEYLHF	TGTGCCTGGACCACTCATACCCTCGAATACCTCCACTTT
.	TRBV4-2	TRBJ2-1	TRBD2	CASSPERGSWSEQFF	TGTGCCAGCAGCCCTGAGCGGGGCTCTTGGAGTGAGCAGTTCTTC
.	TRBV27	TRBJ1-6	TRBD1	CASSLHMTGRSYNSPLHF	TGTGCCAGCAGTCTACATATGACAGGGAGATCCTATAATTCACCCCTCCACTTT
.	TRBV27	TRBJ1-6	.	CASSLDYNSPLHF	TGTGCCAGCAGTCTAGACTATAATTCACCCCTCCACTTT
.	TRBV5-1	TRBJ2-3	TRBD2	CASSLESRGGPDTQYF	TGCGCCAGCAGCTTGGAGTCCCGGGGGGGCCCAGATACGCAGTATTTT
.	TRBV29-1	TRBJ2-1	.	CSVEIGLSNEQFF	TGCAGCGTTGAAATTGGACTCTCAAATGAGCAGTTCTTC
.	TRBV3-1/TRBV3-2	TRBJ2-6	TRBD1	CASSRRIGQGGSGANVLTF	TGTGCCAGCAGCCGGAGGATCGGACAGGGGGGCTCTGGGGCCAACGTCCTGACTTTC
.	TRBV19	TRBJ1-1	.	CASSISGGFGTEAFF	TGTGCCAGTAGTATTTCCGGGGGGTTCGGCACTGAAGCTTTCTTT
.	TRBV30	TRBJ2-1	TRBD2	CAWSVGLAGGHEQFF	TGTGCCTGGAGTGTAGGACTAGCGGGGGGGCATGAGCAGTTCTTC
once	TRBV24-1	TRBJ2-3	TRBD2	CATSDPSAGSTDTQYF	TGTGCCACCAGTGATCCCTCAGCGGGGAGCACAGATACGCAGTATTTT
.	TRBV3-1/TRBV3-2	TRBJ2-7	TRBD1	CASSPMTGAYEQYF	TGTGCCAGCAGCCCTATGACAGGGGCCTACGAGCAGTACTTC
few	TRBV29-1	TRBJ2-1	TRBD1	CSVDRGNNEQFF	TGCAGCGTAGACAGGGGGAACAATGAGCAGTTCTTC
.	TRBV6-4	TRBJ2-1	.	CASSPGLLAEQFF	TGTGCCAGCAGCCCCGGACTATTGGCTGAGCAGTTCTTC
.	TRBV29-1	TRBJ2-3	.	CSVETSPDTQYF	TGCAGCGTTGAAACTAGTCCAGATACGCAGTATTTT
.	TRBV19	TRBJ2-7	TRBD2	CASSPGLAGDEQYF	TGTGCCAGTAGTCCCGGACTAGCGGGAGACGAGCAGTACTTC
.	TRBV28	TRBJ1-6	.	CASITYNSPLHF	TGTGCCAGCATTACCTATAATTCACCCCTCCACTTT